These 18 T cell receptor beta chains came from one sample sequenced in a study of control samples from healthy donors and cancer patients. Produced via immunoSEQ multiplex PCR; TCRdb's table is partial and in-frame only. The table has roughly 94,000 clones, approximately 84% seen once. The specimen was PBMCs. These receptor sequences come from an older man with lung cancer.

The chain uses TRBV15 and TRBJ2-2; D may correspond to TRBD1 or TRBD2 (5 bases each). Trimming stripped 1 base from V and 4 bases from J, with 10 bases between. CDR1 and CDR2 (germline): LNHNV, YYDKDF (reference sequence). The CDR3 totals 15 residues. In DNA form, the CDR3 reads TGTGCCACCAGCAGAGGGGGGTTAATCACCGGGGAGCTGTTTTTT. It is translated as CATSRGGLITGELFF.

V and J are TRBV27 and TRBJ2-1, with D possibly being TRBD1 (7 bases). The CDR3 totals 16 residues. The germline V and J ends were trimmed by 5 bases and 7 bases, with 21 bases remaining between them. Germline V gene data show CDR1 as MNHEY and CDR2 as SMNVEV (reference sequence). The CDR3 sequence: CASSGSGGLSLNEQFF. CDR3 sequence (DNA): TGTGCCAGCAGTGGTTCAGGGGGGTTATCACTAAATGAGCAGTTCTTC.

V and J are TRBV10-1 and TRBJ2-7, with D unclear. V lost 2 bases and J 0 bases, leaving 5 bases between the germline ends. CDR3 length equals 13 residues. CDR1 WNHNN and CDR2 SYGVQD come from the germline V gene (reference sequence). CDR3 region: CASSETASYEQYF. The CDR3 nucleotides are TGCGCCAGCAGTGAGACAGCCTCCTACGAGCAGTACTTC.

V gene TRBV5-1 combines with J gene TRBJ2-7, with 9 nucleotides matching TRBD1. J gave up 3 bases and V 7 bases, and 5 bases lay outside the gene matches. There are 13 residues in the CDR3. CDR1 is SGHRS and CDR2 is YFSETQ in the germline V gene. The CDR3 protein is CASGGQGGYEQYF. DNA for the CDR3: TGCGCCAGCGGGGGACAGGGAGGCTACGAGCAGTACTTC.

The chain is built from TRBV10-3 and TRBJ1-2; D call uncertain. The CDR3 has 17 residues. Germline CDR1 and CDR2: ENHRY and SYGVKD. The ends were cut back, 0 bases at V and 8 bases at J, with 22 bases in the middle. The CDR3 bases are TGTGCCATCAGTGAGTCGGTCAGGCCAAACAGAATAGGAGGCTACACCTTC. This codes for CAISESVRPNRIGGYTF.

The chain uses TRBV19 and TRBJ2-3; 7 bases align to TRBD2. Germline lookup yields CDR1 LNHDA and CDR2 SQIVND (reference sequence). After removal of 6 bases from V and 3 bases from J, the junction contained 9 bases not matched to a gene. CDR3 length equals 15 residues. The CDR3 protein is CASRASGELTDTQYF. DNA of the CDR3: TGTGCCAGTAGAGCTAGCGGTGAACTAACAGATACGCAGTATTTT.

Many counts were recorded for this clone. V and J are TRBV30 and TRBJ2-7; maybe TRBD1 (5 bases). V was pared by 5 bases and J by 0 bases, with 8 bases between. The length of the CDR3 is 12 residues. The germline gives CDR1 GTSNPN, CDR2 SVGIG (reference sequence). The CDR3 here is CAWGALSYEQYF. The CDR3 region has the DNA TGTGCCTGGGGGGCCCTCTCCTACGAGCAGTACTTC.

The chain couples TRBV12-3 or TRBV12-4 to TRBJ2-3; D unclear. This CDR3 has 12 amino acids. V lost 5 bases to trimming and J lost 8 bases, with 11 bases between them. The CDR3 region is CASSLGLGTQYF. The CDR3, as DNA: TGTGCCAGCAGTCTTGGGCTTGGTACGCAGTATTTT.

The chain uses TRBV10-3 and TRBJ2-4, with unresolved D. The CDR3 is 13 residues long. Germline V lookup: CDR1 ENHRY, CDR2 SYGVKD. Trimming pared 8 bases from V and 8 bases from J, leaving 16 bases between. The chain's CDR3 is CAISLRPVDIQYF. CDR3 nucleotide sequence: TGTGCCATCTCCCTAAGACCCGTCGACATTCAGTACTTC.

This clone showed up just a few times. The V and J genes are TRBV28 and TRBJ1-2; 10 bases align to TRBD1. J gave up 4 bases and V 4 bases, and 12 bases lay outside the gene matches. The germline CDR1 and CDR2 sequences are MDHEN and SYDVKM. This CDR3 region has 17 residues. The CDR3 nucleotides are TGTGCCAGCAGTTCCCACCTGGGGGGGACAGGGGTCTATGGCTACACCTTC. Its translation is CASSSHLGGTGVYGYTF.

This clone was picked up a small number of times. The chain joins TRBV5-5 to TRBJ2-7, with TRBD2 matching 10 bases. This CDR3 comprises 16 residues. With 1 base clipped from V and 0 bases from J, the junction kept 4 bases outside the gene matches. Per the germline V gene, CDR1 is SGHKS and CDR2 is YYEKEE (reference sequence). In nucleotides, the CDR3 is TGTGCCAGCAGCTTGAAACTAGCGGGGACCTCCTACGAGCAGTACTTC. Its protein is CASSLKLAGTSYEQYF.

The CDR3 here is CASSPWTGDLNTEAFF. The CDR3 DNA follows: TGTGCCAGCAGCCCCTGGACAGGGGATTTGAACACTGAAGCTTTCTTT. V gene TRBV7-9 combines with J gene TRBJ1-1; 9 positions match TRBD1. Germline V gene sequence: CDR1 SEHNR, CDR2 FQNEAQ (reference sequence). Trimming took 5 bases from V and 0 from J; bases not matched to a gene: 7. The CDR3 consists of 16 residues.

CDR3 residues: CAWGGQSPGDYGYTF. The CDR3 DNA sequence: TGTGCCTGGGGAGGACAGTCCCCCGGGGACTATGGCTACACCTTC. The chain has TRBV30 and TRBJ1-2, with D perhaps matching TRBD1 (6 bases). Germline assignment: CDR1 GTSNPN and CDR2 SVGIG (reference sequence). The CDR3 is 15 amino acids. V was clipped by 5 bases and J by 3 bases, with 19 bases between them.

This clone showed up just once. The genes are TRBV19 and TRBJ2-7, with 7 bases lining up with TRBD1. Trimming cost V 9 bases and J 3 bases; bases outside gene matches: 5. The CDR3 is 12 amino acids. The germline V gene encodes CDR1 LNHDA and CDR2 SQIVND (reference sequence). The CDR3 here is CASSTGVYEQYF. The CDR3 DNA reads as TGTGCCAGCTCCACAGGGGTCTACGAGCAGTACTTC.

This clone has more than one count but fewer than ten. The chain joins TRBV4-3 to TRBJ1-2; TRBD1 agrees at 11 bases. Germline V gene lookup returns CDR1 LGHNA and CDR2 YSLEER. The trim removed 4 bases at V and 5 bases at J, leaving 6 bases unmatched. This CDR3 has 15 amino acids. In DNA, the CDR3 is TGCGCCAGCAGCCCAGGACAGGGGGCCTCTTATGGCTACACCTTC. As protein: CASSPGQGASYGYTF.

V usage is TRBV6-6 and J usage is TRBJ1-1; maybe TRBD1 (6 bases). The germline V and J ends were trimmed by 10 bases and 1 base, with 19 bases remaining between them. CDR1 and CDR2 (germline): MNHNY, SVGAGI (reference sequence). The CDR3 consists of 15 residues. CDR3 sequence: CAIRKGPGANTEAFF. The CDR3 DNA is TGTGCCATCCGGAAAGGTCCAGGGGCGAACACTGAAGCTTTCTTT.

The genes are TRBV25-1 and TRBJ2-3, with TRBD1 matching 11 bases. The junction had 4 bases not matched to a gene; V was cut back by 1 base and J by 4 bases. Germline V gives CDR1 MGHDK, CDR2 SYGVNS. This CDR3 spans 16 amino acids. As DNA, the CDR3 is TGTGCCAGCAGTGAATTTAGGACAGGGGGCGCAGATACGCAGTATTTT. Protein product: CASSEFRTGGADTQYF.

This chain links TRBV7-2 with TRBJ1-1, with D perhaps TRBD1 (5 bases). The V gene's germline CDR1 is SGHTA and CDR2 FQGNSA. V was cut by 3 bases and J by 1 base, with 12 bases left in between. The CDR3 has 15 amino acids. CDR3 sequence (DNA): TGTGCCAGCAGCTTGGGATTCGGGGGGAACACTGAAGCTTTCTTT. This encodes CASSLGFGGNTEAFF. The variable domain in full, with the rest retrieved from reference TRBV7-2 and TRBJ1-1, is GAGVSQSPSNKVTEKGKDVELRCDPISGHTALYWYRQSLGQGLEFLIYFQGNSAPDKSGLPSDRFSAERTGGSVSTLTIQRTQQEDSAVYLCASSLGFGGNTEAFFGQGTRLTVV.